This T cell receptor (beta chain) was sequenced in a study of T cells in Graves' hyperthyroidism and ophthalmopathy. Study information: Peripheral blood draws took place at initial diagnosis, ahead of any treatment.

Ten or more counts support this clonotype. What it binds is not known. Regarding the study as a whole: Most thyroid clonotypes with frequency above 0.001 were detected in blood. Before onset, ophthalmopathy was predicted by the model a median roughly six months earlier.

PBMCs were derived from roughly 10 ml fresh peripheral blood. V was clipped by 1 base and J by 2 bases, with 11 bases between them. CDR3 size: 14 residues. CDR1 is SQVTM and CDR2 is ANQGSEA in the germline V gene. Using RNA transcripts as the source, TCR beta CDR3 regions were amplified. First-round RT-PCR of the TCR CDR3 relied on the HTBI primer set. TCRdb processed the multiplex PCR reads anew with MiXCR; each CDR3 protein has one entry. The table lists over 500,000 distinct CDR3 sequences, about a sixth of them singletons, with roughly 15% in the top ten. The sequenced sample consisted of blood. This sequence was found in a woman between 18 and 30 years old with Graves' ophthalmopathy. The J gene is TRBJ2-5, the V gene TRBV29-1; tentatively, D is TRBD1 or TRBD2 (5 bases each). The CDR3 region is CSVEGWDAQETQYF. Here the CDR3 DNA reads TGCAGCGTTGAAGGCTGGGACGCACAAGAGACCCAGTACTTC.